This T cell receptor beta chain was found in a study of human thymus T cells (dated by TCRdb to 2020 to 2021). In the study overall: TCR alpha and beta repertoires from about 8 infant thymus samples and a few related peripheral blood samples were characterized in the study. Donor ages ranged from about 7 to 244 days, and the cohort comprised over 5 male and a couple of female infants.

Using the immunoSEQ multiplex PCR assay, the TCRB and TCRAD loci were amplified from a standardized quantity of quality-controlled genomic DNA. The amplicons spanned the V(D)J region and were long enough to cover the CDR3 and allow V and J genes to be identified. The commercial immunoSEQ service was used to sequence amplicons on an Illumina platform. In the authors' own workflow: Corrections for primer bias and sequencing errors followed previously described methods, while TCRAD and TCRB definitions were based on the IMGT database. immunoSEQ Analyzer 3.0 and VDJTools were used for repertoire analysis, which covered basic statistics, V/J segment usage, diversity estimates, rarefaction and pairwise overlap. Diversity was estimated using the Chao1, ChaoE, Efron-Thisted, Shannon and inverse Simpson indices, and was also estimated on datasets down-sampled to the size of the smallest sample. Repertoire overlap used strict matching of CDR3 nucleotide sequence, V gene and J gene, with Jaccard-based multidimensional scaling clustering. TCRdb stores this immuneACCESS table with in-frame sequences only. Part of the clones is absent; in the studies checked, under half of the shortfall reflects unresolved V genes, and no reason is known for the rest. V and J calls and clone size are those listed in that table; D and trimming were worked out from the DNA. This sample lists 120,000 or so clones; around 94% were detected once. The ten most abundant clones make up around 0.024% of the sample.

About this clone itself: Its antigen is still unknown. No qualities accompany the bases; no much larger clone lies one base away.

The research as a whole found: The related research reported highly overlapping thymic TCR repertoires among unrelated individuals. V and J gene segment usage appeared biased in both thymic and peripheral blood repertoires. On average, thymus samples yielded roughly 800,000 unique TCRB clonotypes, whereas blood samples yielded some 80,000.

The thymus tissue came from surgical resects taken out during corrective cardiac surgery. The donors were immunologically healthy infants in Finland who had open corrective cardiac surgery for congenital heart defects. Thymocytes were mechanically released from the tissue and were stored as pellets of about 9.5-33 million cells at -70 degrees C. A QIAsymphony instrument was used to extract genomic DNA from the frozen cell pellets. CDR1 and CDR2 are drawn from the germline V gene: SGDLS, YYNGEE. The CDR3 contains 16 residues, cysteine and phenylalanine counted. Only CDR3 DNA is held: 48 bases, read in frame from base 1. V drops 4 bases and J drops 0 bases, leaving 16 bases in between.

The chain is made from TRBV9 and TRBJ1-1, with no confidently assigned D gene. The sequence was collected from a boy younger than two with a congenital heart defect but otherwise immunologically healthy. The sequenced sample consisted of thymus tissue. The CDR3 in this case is CASSPGWAYLNTEAFF. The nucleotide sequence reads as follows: TGTGCCAGCAGCCCGGGGTGGGCATACTTGAACACTGAAGCTTTCTTT.